The 25 T cell receptor beta chains listed next were all sequenced from one sample in a study of early T cells in non-severe SARS-CoV-2 infection. One entry per CDR3 protein results from TCRdb running MiXCR on the 5' RACE reads. Among about 87,000 distinct CDR3 sequences listed, around 15% were seen once. The sequencing sample was made of whole blood. These receptors were collected from an adult who was a healthcare worker with PCR-confirmed SARS-CoV-2 infection or an uninfected control (not recorded which).

In this sample, this clonotype turned up many times. This chain joins TRBV5-6 and TRBJ2-1; D is possibly TRBD2 (5 bases). CDR1 SGHDT and CDR2 YYEEEE come from the germline V gene. The CDR3 spans 15 residues. Trimming took 3 bases from V and 2 from J, leaving 12 bases between them. The CDR3 DNA reads as TGTGCCAGCAGCTCCCGGGAATTACCCTACAATGAGCAGTTCTTC. Its protein product is CASSSRELPYNEQFF.

This clonotype was recorded a few times. V is TRBV4-1 and J is TRBJ1-1, with a possible D match to TRBD1 (6 bases). V lost 3 bases and J lost 1, with 12 bases in between. The CDR3 spans 15 residues. Germline CDR1 reads MGHRA; CDR2 reads YSYEKL. DNA of the CDR3: TGCGCCAGCAGCCAGACAGGAGAAAGGAACACTGAAGCTTTCTTT. It yields the protein CASSQTGERNTEAFF.

This clonotype was counted ten times or more. The V and J genes are TRBV11-2 and TRBJ1-3; no clear D. The CDR3 runs 14 residues. Germline assignment: CDR1 SGHAT and CDR2 FQNNGV. V lost 3 bases to trimming and J lost 0 bases, with 6 bases between them. CDR3 amino acids: CASSLAPSGNTIYF. CDR3 coding DNA: TGTGCCAGCAGCTTGGCCCCCTCTGGAAACACCATATATTTT. The full variable domain, in which reference TRBV11-2 and TRBJ1-3 provide the parts outside the CDR3, is EAGVAQSPRYKIIEKRQSVAFWCNPISGHATLYWYQQILGQGPKLLIQFQNNGVVDDSQLPKDRFSAERLKGVDSTLKIQPAKLEDSAVYLCASSLAPSGNTIYFGEGSWLTVV.

The gene calls are TRBV3-1 and TRBJ2-7, with 7 bases fitting TRBD1. Trimming took 5 bases from V and 2 from J; bases not matched to a gene: 6. This CDR3 contains 14 residues. The V gene's germline CDR1 is LGHDT and CDR2 YNNKEL (reference sequence). Here the CDR3 DNA reads TGTGCCAGCAGCACCCGACAGGGACCCTACGAGCAGTACTTC. It codes for CASSTRQGPYEQYF.

This clonotype appeared a few times. The rearrangement uses TRBV7-6 and TRBJ2-3, with unresolved D. V gave up 5 bases and J gave up 0 bases, with 3 bases separating them. Germline V lookup: CDR1 SGHVS, CDR2 FNYEAQ. This CDR3 is built from 12 residues. This chain's CDR3 is CASSTSTDTQYF. The DNA for the CDR3 is TGTGCCAGCAGCACGAGCACAGATACGCAGTATTTT.

The chain uses TRBV7-2 and TRBJ2-1, with 16 bases lining up with TRBD2. The CDR3 is 18 amino acids. The V and J ends lost 5 bases and 4 bases, in that order; junction bases with no gene match: 8. Germline lookup yields CDR1 SGHTA and CDR2 FQGNSA. This chain's CDR3 is CASSPGTSGGANYNEQFF. The CDR3 DNA sequence: TGTGCCAGCAGCCCCGGGACTAGCGGGGGGGCCAATTACAATGAGCAGTTCTTC.

The J gene is TRBJ2-7, the V gene TRBV28; 7 bases match TRBD2. Per the germline V gene, CDR1 is MDHEN and CDR2 is SYDVKM. The ends lost 7 bases at V and 4 bases at J; junction bases unmatched: 7. CDR3 length: 13 amino acids. Here the CDR3 reads CASTSGGRYEQYF. The CDR3 DNA follows: TGTGCCAGCACCTCGGGAGGCAGGTACGAGCAGTACTTC.

The chain carries TRBV29-1 and TRBJ2-7; D is possibly TRBD2 (5 bases). Germline loops: CDR1 SQVTM, CDR2 ANQGSEA. V was shortened by 2 bases and J by 2 bases, with 10 bases between the two germline ends. The CDR3 sequence is 13 residues long. The CDR3 bases are TGCAGCGTTGAAATAGACGGGACCTACGAGCAGTACTTC. The encoded protein is CSVEIDGTYEQYF.

This clonotype was counted a few times. The chain links TRBV18 to TRBJ1-4; D unresolved. The V end was cut by 2 bases, the J end by 8 bases, with 15 bases between. The CDR3 length is 15 residues. CDR1 and CDR2 from the germline V gene are KGHSH and LQKENI. As DNA, the CDR3 is TGTGCCAGCTCACCAGGAAGGGAAGCCGGAGAAAAACTGTTTTTT. This sequence encodes CASSPGREAGEKLFF.

The chain has TRBV7-9 and TRBJ2-3; 8 bases map to TRBD1. The length of the CDR3 is 18 residues. The V and J ends lost 2 bases and 0 bases, in that order; junction bases with no gene match: 10. The germline CDR1 and CDR2 sequences are SEHNR and FQNEAQ (reference sequence). As DNA, the CDR3 is TGTGCCAGCAGCTTATATTTCCGGACAGGGATTAGCACAGATACGCAGTATTTT. Translated: CASSLYFRTGISTDTQYF.

At least ten counts were recorded for this clonotype. The rearrangement uses TRBV5-5 and TRBJ1-1, with a weak D call TRBD1 (6 bases). This CDR3 contains 12 residues. The germline V gene has CDR1 SGHKS and CDR2 YYEKEE (reference sequence). V was pared by 4 bases and J by 8 bases, with 12 bases between. The CDR3 region is CASSHRTGEAFF. The CDR3 DNA reads TGTGCCAGCAGCCATAGAACAGGGGAAGCTTTCTTT.

The CDR3 nucleotides are TGTGCCAGCAGCCAAAACTACAGGGGTTGGGACGAGCAGTACTTC. Amino acid sequence: CASSQNYRGWDEQYF. The rearrangement joins TRBV3-1 to TRBJ2-7, with TRBD1 matching over 7 bases. The CDR3 runs 15 residues. V lost 2 bases and J lost 5; bases outside the gene matches: 9. Germline V gene lookup returns CDR1 LGHDT and CDR2 YNNKEL (reference sequence).

This clonotype has ten or more counts. The chain carries TRBV5-1 and TRBJ2-5; D call uncertain. V was pared by 0 bases and J by 4 bases, with 13 bases between. CDR1 and CDR2 (germline): SGHRS, YFSETQ. The CDR3 totals 15 residues. The CDR3: CASSLVAGEAETQYF. The DNA for the CDR3 is TGCGCCAGCAGCTTGGTAGCAGGAGAGGCAGAGACCCAGTACTTC.

This chain connects TRBV15 to TRBJ1-1; no definite D call. Between the trimmed V and J ends, which lost 1 base and 4 bases, there was a span of 10 bases. The CDR3 runs to 14 residues. Germline-derived CDR1 and CDR2 are LNHNV and YYDKDF (reference sequence). CDR3 nucleotide sequence: TGTGCCACCAGCAGAGTAGGGTTCGGCACTGAAGCTTTCTTT. Translated, it gives CATSRVGFGTEAFF.

CDR3 residues: CASSVGTSGSNTGELFF. DNA of the CDR3: TGTGCCAGCAGCGTAGGGACTAGCGGTTCGAACACCGGGGAGCTGTTTTTT. The chain employs TRBV9 and TRBJ2-2, with 10 positions matching TRBD2. J was trimmed by 0 bases and V by 0 bases; bases with no gene match: 2. Germline V gene lookup returns CDR1 SGDLS and CDR2 YYNGEE. CDR3 length: 17 residues.

CDR3 sequence (DNA): TGTGCCAGCAGTAGACAGGGCAATCAGCCCCAGCATTTT. It translates to CASSRQGNQPQHF. The chain carries TRBV6-5 and TRBJ1-5; D is perhaps TRBD1 (6 bases). V was clipped by 5 bases and J by 2 bases, with 7 bases between them. This CDR3 region has 13 residues. Germline V gives CDR1 MNHEY, CDR2 SVGAGI.

This clonotype was picked up a small number of times. This chain uses TRBV3-1 with TRBJ1-4, with D tentatively TRBD1 (5 bases). This CDR3 has 12 residues. V dropped 4 bases and J dropped 6 bases, with 6 bases sitting between them. Per the germline V gene, CDR1 is LGHDT and CDR2 is YNNKEL (reference sequence). CDR3 sequence: CASSPRDEKLFF. For the CDR3, the DNA is TGTGCCAGCAGCCCCAGGGATGAAAAACTGTTTTTT. Supplemented by reference TRBV3-1 and TRBJ1-4, the full variable domain reads DTAVSQTPKYLVTQMGNDKSIKCEQNLGHDTMYWYKQDSKKFLKIMFSYNNKELIINETVPNRFSPKSPDKAHLNLHINSLELGDSAVYFCASSPRDEKLFFGSGTQLSVL.

The J gene is TRBJ1-6, the V gene TRBV6-4; 7 bases match TRBD1. Germline lookup yields CDR1 MRHNA and CDR2 SNTAGT. The CDR3 is 15 residues long. Trimming at V came to 5 bases and at J to 7 bases, leaving 8 bases not matched to a gene. CDR3 region: CASSSDRAGNSPLHF. DNA for the CDR3: TGTGCCAGCAGTTCTGACAGGGCAGGGAATTCACCCCTCCACTTT.

The chain is built from TRBV20-1 and TRBJ2-7, with 8 bases lining up with TRBD1. This CDR3 has 14 residues. With V trimmed by 0 bases and J by 5 bases, 6 bases remained unmatched. Germline V gives CDR1 DFQATT, CDR2 SNEGSKA (reference sequence). DNA of the CDR3: TGCAGTGCTAGAGATGACAGGGGAGCGGACGAGCAGTACTTC. Protein sequence: CSARDDRGADEQYF.

This clonotype has just a few counts. This chain links TRBV29-1 with TRBJ2-3, with D unclear. V shed 3 bases and J shed 2 bases, with 9 bases lying between them. CDR1 is SQVTM and CDR2 is ANQGSEA in the germline V gene. The CDR3 spans 13 residues. CDR3 DNA: TGCAGCGTTGACAGGCGCGCCACAGATACGCAGTATTTT. Encoded protein: CSVDRRATDTQYF.

The sample holds a few counts of this clonotype. This chain links TRBV10-3 with TRBJ1-6; no clear D gene. In germline, CDR1 is ENHRY, CDR2 SYGVKD. The V end was cut by 3 bases, the J end by 7 bases, with 13 bases between. This CDR3 contains 15 residues. The CDR3 region has the DNA TGTGCCATCAGTGAACGTGATCCAAGGAATTCACCCCTCCACTTT. This codes for CAISERDPRNSPLHF.

This clonotype was seen more than once but under ten times. J is TRBJ1-1 and V is TRBV30, with D perhaps matching TRBD1 (5 bases). Trimming pared 2 bases from V and 1 base from J, leaving 8 bases between. The germline gives CDR1 GTSNPN, CDR2 SVGIG (reference sequence). The CDR3 spans 13 residues. The CDR3 loop reads CAWSRGQNTEAFF. The CDR3 DNA reads as TGTGCCTGGAGTCGGGGCCAGAACACTGAAGCTTTCTTT. The full variable domain, its missing parts supplied by reference TRBV30 and TRBJ1-1, is SQTIHQWPATLVQPVGSPLSLECTVEGTSNPNLYWYRQAAGRGLQLLFYSVGIGQISSEVPQNLSASRPQDRQFILSSKKLLLSDSGFYLCAWSRGQNTEAFFGQGTRLTVV.

This clonotype was seen ten or more times. The gene calls are TRBV5-1 and TRBJ1-1; 9 bases map to TRBD1. The CDR3 length is 16 residues. Germline V gives CDR1 SGHRS, CDR2 YFSETQ. V was pared by 4 bases and J by 0 bases, with 7 bases of the junction left unmatched. CDR3 in amino acids: CASSRTGEILNTEAFF. The CDR3 DNA reads TGCGCCAGCAGCCGGACAGGGGAAATCCTGAACACTGAAGCTTTCTTT. Full variable domain (missing parts from reference TRBV5-1 and TRBJ1-1): KAGVTQTPRYLIKTRGQQVTLSCSPISGHRSVSWYQQTPGQGLQFLFEYFSETQRNKGNFPGRFSGRQFSNSRSEMNVSTLELGDSALYLCASSRTGEILNTEAFFGQGTRLTVV.

This clonotype was counted a few times. The V gene is TRBV28, the J gene TRBJ1-3; 7 positions agree with TRBD1. Germline-derived CDR1 and CDR2 are MDHEN and SYDVKM. The CDR3 length is 13 residues. J was trimmed by 3 bases and V by 7 bases; bases with no gene match: 3. The CDR3 DNA follows: TGTGCCAGCACTCAGGGGGTTGGAAACACCATATATTTT. It encodes CASTQGVGNTIYF.

In this sample, this clonotype turned up a few times. J is TRBJ2-1 and V is TRBV4-3; no clear D. The ends were cut back, 1 base at V and 1 base at J, with 17 bases in the middle. CDR3 length equals 18 residues. CDR1 is LGHNA and CDR2 is YSLEER in the germline V gene. The CDR3 nucleotides read TGCGCCAGCAGCCAAGGTTCTAATTGGGATCTTTCCTACAATGAGCAGTTCTTC. The encoded protein is CASSQGSNWDLSYNEQFF.